This T cell receptor (beta chain) was found in a study of T cell responses to AZD1222 COVID-19 vaccine (dated by TCRdb to the early 2020s). For context, the study as a whole: AZD1222 recipients given second doses at about 4 weeks or at about 12 weeks were pooled, since spike-specific TCR depth and breadth were not found to differ between the two schedules. A total of just over 230 trial participants underwent TCR sequencing, of whom about 200 had received two doses of AZD1222 and roughly 26 had received two doses of the MenACWY control vaccine. Trial participants were enrolled into age subgroups of 18-55, 56-69 and 70-plus years, which contained approximately 150, 30 and 60 TCR-sequenced participants, respectively. The investigation overall reported the following: Participants were mostly white British and included more females than males, and it was suggested by the authors that clonal diversity may have been underestimated. Spike-specific TCR breadth and depth rose significantly after two AZD1222 doses compared with day 0 and with MenACWY recipients. Conclusions about previously exposed vaccinees are limited because only a handful of AZD1222 recipients were SARS-CoV-2 seropositive at baseline. Because no day 14 peak-response samples were available, repertoires were characterized only after the peak T cell response. Epitopes outside the regions mutated in the B.1.351 and B.1.1.7 variants were reportedly recognized by nearly half of the unique spike-specific TCRs. The 56-69-year group was small, and its depth increase did not reach significance, likely because of low power. Vaccine-associated CD4 TCRs spanned the whole spike protein, with dominant responses in regions 160-218 and 743-854.

This specimen's time point label, per the study, means: baseline before first vaccination. Samples from vaccinated people were obtained from the UK trials COV001 and COV002, which included a single-blind randomized controlled phase 2/3 trial of AZD1222 (ChAdOx1 nCoV-19) in healthy adults. For TCRbeta chain sequencing, PBMC samples from trial participants were taken at day 0 and at day 28 after the second dose. V was cut back by 2 bases and J by 4 bases, leaving a gap of 6 bases between them. The CDR3 starts with the cysteine, ends with the phenylalanine, and has 13 residues. Just the 39-base CDR3 DNA is kept, in frame starting at base 1. The CDR3 regions of human TCRbeta chains were subjected to immunosequencing. In the original analysis: Repertoire TCRs were checked for matches against a reference library of SARS-CoV-2-specific TCRs that had been generated using the MIRA antigen-specificity platform. Breadth meant the fraction of unique TCRs that were SARS-CoV-2-associated, whereas depth meant the fraction of total T cells that were SARS-CoV-2-associated. Using the MIRA data, each spike-specific TCR was assigned both to the spike region to which the TCR was reactive and to a CD4 or CD8 class. Log10-transformed breadth and depth values were compared by one-way ANOVA with Sidak's multiple comparisons tests. Sourced from immuneACCESS, this table was stored by TCRdb with only in-frame sequences that have V and J called. A share of the clones is absent; for the studies checked, an unresolved V gene accounts for under half, and the remainder has no known explanation. V and J calls and clone size follow that table, whereas D and trimming were derived from the DNA. Recorded for this sample are 110,000 to 150,000 clones; around 93% of them occurred a single time. About 3% of the sample is in the top ten clones.

This clone was detected only once. This clone's antigen is unknown. Base qualities are not recorded, but no much larger clone differs from it by a single base. Sample: peripheral blood, taken on day 0 of AZD1222 vaccination. The sequence derives from an adult in good health. The chain uses TRBV12-3 or TRBV12-4 and TRBJ2-1; the D gene is unclear. The CDR3 sequence is CASSLRQYNEQFF. The DNA reads TGTGCCAGCAGTTTAAGGCAGTACAATGAGCAGTTCTTC.